Listed here are 10 T cell receptor beta chains from one sample, sequenced in a study of blood T cell repertoires in COVID-19. Generated by immunoSEQ multiplex PCR, the TCRdb table keeps only in-frame clones and is missing some. Of around 190,000 clones in the sample, about nine tenths were seen once. The sequencing sample was made of PBMCs or T cells enriched from blood (not recorded which). Receptor source: a man between 18 and 35 years old with acute COVID-19.

V usage is TRBV19 and J usage is TRBJ2-3; maybe TRBD2 (5 bases). This CDR3 has 19 amino acids. CDR1 and CDR2 (germline): LNHDA, SQIVND (reference sequence). The germline V and J ends were trimmed by 3 bases and 0 bases, with 22 bases remaining between them. The CDR3 loop is CASSIAGYGPETSTDTQYF. CDR3 nucleotide sequence: TGTGCCAGTAGTATTGCGGGCTATGGTCCGGAAACTAGCACAGATACGCAGTATTTT.

The chain recombines TRBV28 with TRBJ1-2; 7 positions agree with TRBD1. The CDR3 is made up of 15 amino acids. Germline lookup yields CDR1 MDHEN and CDR2 SYDVKM. Trimming removed 5 bases from V and 0 bases from J; junction bases left unmatched: 6. Written as DNA, the CDR3 is TGTGCCAGCAGTAGGCGGGACAGTTCTAACTATGGCTACACCTTC. Translation: CASSRRDSSNYGYTF.

The chain is built from TRBV27 and TRBJ1-5, with 7 bases aligning to TRBD1. Germline V gene data show CDR1 as MNHEY and CDR2 as SMNVEV (reference sequence). The CDR3 contains 15 residues. Losses at the gene ends were 3 bases for V and 2 bases for J; bases not matched to a gene: 4. The CDR3, as DNA: TGTGCCAGCAGTTTCTACAGGGGAGGCAATCAGCCCCAGCATTTT. Translating gives CASSFYRGGNQPQHF.

V usage is TRBV11-2 and J usage is TRBJ2-7, with 8 bases that match TRBD1. Trimming removed 2 bases from V and 4 bases from J; junction bases left unmatched: 4. From germline, CDR1 is SGHAT and CDR2 FQNNGV. CDR3 length: 14 residues. The CDR3 spells CASSLLGTGYEQYF. The DNA of the CDR3 is TGTGCCAGCAGCTTATTGGGGACAGGATACGAGCAGTACTTC.

The rearrangement uses TRBV7-9 and TRBJ2-3, with TRBD2 matching over 7 bases. CDR1 SEHNR and CDR2 FQNEAQ come from the germline V gene (reference sequence). The CDR3 is made up of 15 amino acids. The V segment lost 1 base and the J segment 2 bases; nucleotides outside the gene matches: 3. The CDR3 spells CASSLGSGNTDTQYF. Here the CDR3 DNA reads TGTGCCAGCAGCTTAGGGAGCGGGAACACAGATACGCAGTATTTT. Full variable domain (missing parts from reference TRBV7-9 and TRBJ2-3): DTGVSQNPRHKITKRGQNVTFRCDPISEHNRLYWYRQTLGQGPEFLTYFQNEAQLEKSRLLSDRFSAERPKGSFSTLEIQRTEQGDSAMYLCASSLGSGNTDTQYFGPGTRLTVL.

The chain employs TRBV4-2 and TRBJ1-5; D is perhaps TRBD1 (5 bases). This CDR3 region has 15 residues. The V gene's germline CDR1 is LGHNA and CDR2 YNFKEQ. Trimming left V 4 bases short and J 0 bases short, with 10 bases between. CDR3: CASSPTDYSNQPQHF. The CDR3 DNA sequence: TGTGCCAGCAGCCCGACAGATTATAGCAATCAGCCCCAGCATTTT.

The chain has TRBV18 and TRBJ1-6; 9 bases match TRBD1. CDR3 size: 16 residues. The J segment lost 10 bases and the V segment lost 2 bases, leaving 9 bases of the junction unmatched. Germline V gene sequence: CDR1 KGHSH, CDR2 LQKENI. DNA of the CDR3: TGTGCCAGCTCACCAGAGAGGACAGGGGTAGAATCACCCCTCCACTTT. It translates to CASSPERTGVESPLHF.

V gene TRBV6-1 combines with J gene TRBJ1-2; unclear D gene. V dropped 2 bases and J dropped 1 base, with 5 bases sitting between them. The CDR3 contains 13 residues. Germline V gene sequence: CDR1 MNHNS, CDR2 SASEGT. In DNA, the CDR3 is TGTGCCAGCAGTGAACAGAATAACTATGGCTACACCTTC. Its protein product is CASSEQNNYGYTF.

The chain joins TRBV4-1 to TRBJ2-1; 12 nucleotides align to TRBD2. V was pared by 2 bases and J by 7 bases, with 6 bases of the junction left unmatched. Germline V gene sequence: CDR1 MGHRA, CDR2 YSYEKL. This CDR3 contains 16 residues. The CDR3 sequence: CASSQSGLAGTNEQFF. For the CDR3, the DNA is TGCGCCAGCAGCCAATCCGGACTAGCGGGAACTAATGAGCAGTTCTTC.

The chain joins TRBV5-4 to TRBJ1-6; 7 bases line up with TRBD1. The CDR3 is made up of 14 amino acids. Trimming cost V 0 bases and J 7 bases; bases outside gene matches: 1. The germline V gene has CDR1 SGHNT and CDR2 YYREEE (reference sequence). CDR3 sequence: CASSLEQGNSPLHF. CDR3 coding DNA: TGTGCCAGCAGCTTGGAACAGGGGAATTCACCCCTCCACTTT.